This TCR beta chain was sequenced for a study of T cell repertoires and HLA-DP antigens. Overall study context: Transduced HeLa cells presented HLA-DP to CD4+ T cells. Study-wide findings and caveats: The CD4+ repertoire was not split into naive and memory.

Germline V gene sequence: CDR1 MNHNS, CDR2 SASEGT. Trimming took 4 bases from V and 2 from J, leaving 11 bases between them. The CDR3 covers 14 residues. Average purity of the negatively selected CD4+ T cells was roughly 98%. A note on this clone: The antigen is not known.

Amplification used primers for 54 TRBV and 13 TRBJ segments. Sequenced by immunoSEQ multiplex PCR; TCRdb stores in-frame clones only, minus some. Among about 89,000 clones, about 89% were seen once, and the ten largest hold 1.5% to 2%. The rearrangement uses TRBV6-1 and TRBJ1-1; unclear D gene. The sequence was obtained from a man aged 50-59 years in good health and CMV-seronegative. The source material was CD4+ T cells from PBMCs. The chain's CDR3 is CASSVTTVNTEAFF. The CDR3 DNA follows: TGTGCCAGCAGTGTAACAACAGTTAACACTGAAGCTTTCTTT.